This T cell receptor beta chain was captured by sequencing in a study of T cells in Graves' hyperthyroidism and ophthalmopathy. Across the study: Peripheral blood was secured at the point of initial diagnosis, before any treatment.

From RNA transcripts, TCR beta CDR3 regions were amplified. TCR CDR3 regions were first amplified by RT-PCR with HTBI primers. TCRdb re-derived calls from the multiplex PCR reads in MiXCR, one entry per CDR3 protein. The repertoire holds about 400,000 distinct CDR3 sequences, with around 15% as singletons. Germline CDR1 LNHNV, CDR2 YYDKDF (reference sequence). With 0 bases removed from V and 8 bases from J, the gap between germline ends came to 10 bases. This CDR3 contains 13 residues. This sequence was found in a man in his forties or fifties with Graves' ophthalmopathy. The sequenced sample consisted of blood. This chain links TRBV15 with TRBJ1-2; unclear D gene. In DNA form, the CDR3 reads TGTGCCACCAGCAGAGATGTCGAGTACGGCTACACCTTC. Translation gives CATSRDVEYGYTF.